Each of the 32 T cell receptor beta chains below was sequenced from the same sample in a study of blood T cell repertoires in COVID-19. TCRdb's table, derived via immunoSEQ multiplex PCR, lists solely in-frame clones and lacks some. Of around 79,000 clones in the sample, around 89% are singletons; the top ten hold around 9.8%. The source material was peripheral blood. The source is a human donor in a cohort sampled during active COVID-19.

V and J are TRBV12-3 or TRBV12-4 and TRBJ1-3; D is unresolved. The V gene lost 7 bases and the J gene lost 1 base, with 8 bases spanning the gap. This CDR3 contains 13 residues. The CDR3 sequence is CASTVRSGNTIYF. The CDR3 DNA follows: TGTGCCAGCACCGTCCGGTCTGGAAACACCATATATTTT.

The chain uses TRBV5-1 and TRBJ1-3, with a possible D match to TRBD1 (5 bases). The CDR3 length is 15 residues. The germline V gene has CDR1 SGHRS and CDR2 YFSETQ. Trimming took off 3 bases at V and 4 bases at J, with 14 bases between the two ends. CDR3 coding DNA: TGCGCCAGCAGCTCTTCAGGGATGGGAGGAAACACCATATATTTT. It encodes CASSSSGMGGNTIYF.

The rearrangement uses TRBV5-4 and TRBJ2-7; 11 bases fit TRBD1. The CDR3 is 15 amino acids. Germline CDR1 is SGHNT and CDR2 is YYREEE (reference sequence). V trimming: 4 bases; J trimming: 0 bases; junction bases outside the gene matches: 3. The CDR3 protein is CASSAGTGGSYEQYF. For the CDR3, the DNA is TGTGCCAGCAGCGCCGGGACAGGGGGCTCCTACGAGCAGTACTTC.

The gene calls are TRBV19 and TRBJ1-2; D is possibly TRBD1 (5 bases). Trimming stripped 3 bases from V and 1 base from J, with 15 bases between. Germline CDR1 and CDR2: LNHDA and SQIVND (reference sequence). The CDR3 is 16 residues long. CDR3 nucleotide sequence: TGTGCCAGTAGTATGTCACAGGCCAGAGGTAACTATGGCTACACCTTC. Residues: CASSMSQARGNYGYTF.

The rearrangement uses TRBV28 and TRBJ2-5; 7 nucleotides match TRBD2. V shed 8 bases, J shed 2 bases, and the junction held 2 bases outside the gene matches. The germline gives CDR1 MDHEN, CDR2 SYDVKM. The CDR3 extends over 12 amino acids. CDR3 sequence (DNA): TGTGCCAGCGGGGGGGGGCAAGAGACCCAGTACTTC. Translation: CASGGGQETQYF.

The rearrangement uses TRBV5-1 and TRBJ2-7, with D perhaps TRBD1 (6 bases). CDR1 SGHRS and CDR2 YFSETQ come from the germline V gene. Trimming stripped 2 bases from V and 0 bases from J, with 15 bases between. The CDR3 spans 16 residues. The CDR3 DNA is TGCGCCAGCAGCTTCAGGGCAGGGGCTAACTCCTACGAGCAGTACTTC. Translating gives CASSFRAGANSYEQYF.

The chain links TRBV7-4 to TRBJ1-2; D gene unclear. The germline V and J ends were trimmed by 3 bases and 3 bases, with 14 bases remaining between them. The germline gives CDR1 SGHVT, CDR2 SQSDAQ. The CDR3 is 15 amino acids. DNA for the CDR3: TGTGCCAGCAGCTTGGCGAGACTTGTTTACTATGGCTACACCTTC. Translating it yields CASSLARLVYYGYTF.

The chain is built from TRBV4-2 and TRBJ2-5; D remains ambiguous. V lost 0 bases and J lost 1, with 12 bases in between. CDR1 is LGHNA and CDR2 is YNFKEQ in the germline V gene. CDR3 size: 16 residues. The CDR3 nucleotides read TGTGCCAGCAGCCAAGATGAGGCGGCTAGCCAAGAGACCCAGTACTTC. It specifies CASSQDEAASQETQYF.

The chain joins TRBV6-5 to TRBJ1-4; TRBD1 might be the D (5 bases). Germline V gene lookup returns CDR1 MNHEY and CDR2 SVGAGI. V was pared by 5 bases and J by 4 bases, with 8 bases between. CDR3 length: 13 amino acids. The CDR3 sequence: CASSRRGNEKLFF. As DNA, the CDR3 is TGTGCCAGCAGTCGAAGGGGTAATGAAAAACTGTTTTTT.

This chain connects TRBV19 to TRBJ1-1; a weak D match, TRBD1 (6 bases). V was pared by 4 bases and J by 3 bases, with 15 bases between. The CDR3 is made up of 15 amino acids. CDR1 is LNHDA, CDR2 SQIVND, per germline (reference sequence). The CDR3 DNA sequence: TGTGCCAGTAGTAGCACAGGGTCACCCGACACTGAAGCTTTCTTT. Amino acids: CASSSTGSPDTEAFF.

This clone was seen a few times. The CDR3 bases are TGTGCCAGCAGCCAGGACAGGGGGCTTCGAGCTTTCTTT. The encoded protein is CASSQDRGLRAFF. The chain joins TRBV7-9 to TRBJ1-1, with TRBD1 matching 11 bases. Per the germline V gene, CDR1 is SEHNR and CDR2 is FQNEAQ (reference sequence). The J segment lost 10 bases and the V segment lost 5 bases, leaving 6 bases of the junction unmatched. The CDR3 covers 13 residues.

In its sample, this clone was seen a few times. In nucleotides, the CDR3 is TGCGCCAGCAGCGTGGACAGAACCGAAACAGAAAAACTGTTTTTT. This encodes CASSVDRTETEKLFF. V usage is TRBV5-1 and J usage is TRBJ1-4; a possible D gene is TRBD1 (6 bases). The CDR3 loop spans 15 amino acids. V lost 4 bases, J lost 8 bases, and 18 bases lay in between. Per germline, CDR1 SGHRS and CDR2 YFSETQ.

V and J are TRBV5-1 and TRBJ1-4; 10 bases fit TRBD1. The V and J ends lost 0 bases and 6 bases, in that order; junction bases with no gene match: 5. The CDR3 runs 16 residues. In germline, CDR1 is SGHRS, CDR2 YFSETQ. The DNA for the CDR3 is TGCGCCAGCAGCTTGGCTATGGGACAGGGGTATGAAAAACTGTTTTTT. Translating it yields CASSLAMGQGYEKLFF. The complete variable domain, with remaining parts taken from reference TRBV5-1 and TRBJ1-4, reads KAGVTQTPRYLIKTRGQQVTLSCSPISGHRSVSWYQQTPGQGLQFLFEYFSETQRNKGNFPGRFSGRQFSNSRSEMNVSTLELGDSALYLCASSLAMGQGYEKLFFGSGTQLSVL.

In nucleotides, the CDR3 is TGTGCCATCAGTATGGACAGGGCCACTGAAGCTTTCTTT. As protein: CAISMDRATEAFF. V is TRBV10-3 and J is TRBJ1-1, with 8 nucleotides matching TRBD1. This CDR3 has 13 amino acids. Germline-derived CDR1 and CDR2 are ENHRY and SYGVKD. J lost 4 bases, V lost 5 bases, and 3 bases had no gene match.

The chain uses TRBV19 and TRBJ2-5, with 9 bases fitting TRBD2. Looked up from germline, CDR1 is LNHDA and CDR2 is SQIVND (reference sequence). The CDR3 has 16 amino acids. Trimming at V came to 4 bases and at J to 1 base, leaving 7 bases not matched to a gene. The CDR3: CASSTVAGAIQETQYF. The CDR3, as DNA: TGTGCCAGTAGTACTGTAGCGGGAGCGATCCAAGAGACCCAGTACTTC.

The DNA for the CDR3 is TGTGCCAGCAGCTTAGTCGGGGGGGCCTTCAATGAGCAGTTCTTC. Translation: CASSLVGGAFNEQFF. The rearrangement links TRBV7-9 to TRBJ2-1; the match to TRBD2 covers 8 bases. This CDR3 has 15 residues. From germline, CDR1 is SEHNR and CDR2 FQNEAQ (reference sequence). V gave up 1 base and J gave up 6 bases; unmatched junction bases: 5.

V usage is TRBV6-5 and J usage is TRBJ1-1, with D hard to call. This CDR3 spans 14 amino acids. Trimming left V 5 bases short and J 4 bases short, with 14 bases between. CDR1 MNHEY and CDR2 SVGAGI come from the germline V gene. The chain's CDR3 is CASSHRVESTEAFF. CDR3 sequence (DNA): TGTGCCAGCAGTCATCGTGTGGAGAGCACTGAAGCTTTCTTT.

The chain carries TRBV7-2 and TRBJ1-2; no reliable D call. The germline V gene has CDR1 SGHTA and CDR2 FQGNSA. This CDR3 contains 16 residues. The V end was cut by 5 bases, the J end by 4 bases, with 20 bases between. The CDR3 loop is CASSPVGGRRIYGYTF. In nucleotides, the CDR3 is TGTGCCAGCAGCCCCGTGGGAGGGAGAAGGATCTATGGCTACACCTTC.

The CDR3 here is CASSYSAGQEKLFF. As DNA, the CDR3 is TGTGCCAGCAGTTACTCGGCAGGTCAAGAAAAACTGTTTTTT. The V call is TRBV6-6, the J call TRBJ1-4; D uncertain. Trimming cost V 0 bases and J 8 bases, with 10 bases left between them. This CDR3 is 14 amino acids long. Germline CDR1 MNHNY, CDR2 SVGAGI (reference sequence).

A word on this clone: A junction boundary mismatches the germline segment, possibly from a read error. This chain's CDR3 is CVSSLISDYSYEQYF. The CDR3 DNA is TGCGTCAGCAGCTTGATTTCGGACTATTCCTACGAGCAGTACTTC. The chain couples TRBV5-1 to TRBJ2-7; a weak D match, TRBD2 (6 bases). CDR1 and CDR2 (germline): SGHRS, YFSETQ. The CDR3 loop spans 15 amino acids. Based on the CDR3 plus reference TRBV5-1 and TRBJ2-7, the full variable domain is KAGVTQTPRYLIKTRGQQVTLSCSPISGHRSVSWYQQTPGQGLQFLFEYFSETQRNKGNFPGRFSGRQFSNSRSEMNVSTLELGDSALYLCVSSLISDYSYEQYFGPGTRLTVT.

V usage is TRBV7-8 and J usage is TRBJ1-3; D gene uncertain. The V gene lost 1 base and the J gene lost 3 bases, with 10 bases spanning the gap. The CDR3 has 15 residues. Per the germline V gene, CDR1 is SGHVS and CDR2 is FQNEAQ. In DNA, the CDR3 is TGTGCCAGCAGCTTAGGTTCGGGGAGTGGAAACACCATATATTTT. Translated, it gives CASSLGSGSGNTIYF.

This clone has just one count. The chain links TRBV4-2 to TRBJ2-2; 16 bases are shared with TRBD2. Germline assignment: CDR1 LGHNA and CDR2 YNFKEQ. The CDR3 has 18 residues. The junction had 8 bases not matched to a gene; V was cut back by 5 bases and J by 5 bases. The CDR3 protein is CASSIPGLAGGRTGELFF. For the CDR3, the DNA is TGTGCCAGCAGCATACCGGGACTAGCGGGGGGGCGGACCGGGGAGCTGTTTTTT.

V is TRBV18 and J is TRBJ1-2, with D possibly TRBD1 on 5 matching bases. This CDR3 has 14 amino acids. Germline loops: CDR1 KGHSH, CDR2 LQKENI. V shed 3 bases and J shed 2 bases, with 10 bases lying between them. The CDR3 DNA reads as TGTGCCAGCTCACCCCAGGGATTCAACTATGGCTACACCTTC. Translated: CASSPQGFNYGYTF.

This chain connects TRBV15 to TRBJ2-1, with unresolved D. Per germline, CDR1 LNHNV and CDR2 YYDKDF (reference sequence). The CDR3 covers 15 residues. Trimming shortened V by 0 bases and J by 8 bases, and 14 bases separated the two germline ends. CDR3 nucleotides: TGTGCCACCAGCAGAGATCACTCATCTAGAGATGAGCAGTTCTTC. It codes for CATSRDHSSRDEQFF. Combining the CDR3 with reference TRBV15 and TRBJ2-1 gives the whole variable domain DAMVIQNPRYQVTQFGKPVTLSCSQTLNHNVMYWYQQKSSQAPKLLFHYYDKDFNNEADTPDNFQSRRPNTSFCFLDIRSPGLGDTAMYLCATSRDHSSRDEQFFGPGTRLTVL.

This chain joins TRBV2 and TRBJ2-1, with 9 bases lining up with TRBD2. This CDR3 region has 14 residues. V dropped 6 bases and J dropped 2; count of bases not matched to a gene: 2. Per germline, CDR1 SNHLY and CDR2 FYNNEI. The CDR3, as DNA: TGTGCCAGCAGGACTAGCGGAGCCTACAATGAGCAGTTCTTC. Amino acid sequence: CASRTSGAYNEQFF.

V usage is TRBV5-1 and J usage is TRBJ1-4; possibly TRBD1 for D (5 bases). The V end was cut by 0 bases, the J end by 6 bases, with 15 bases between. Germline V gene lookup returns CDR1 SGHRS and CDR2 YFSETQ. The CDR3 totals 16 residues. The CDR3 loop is CASSLEGAGGDEKLFF. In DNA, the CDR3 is TGCGCCAGCAGCTTGGAGGGCGCCGGGGGAGATGAAAAACTGTTTTTT.

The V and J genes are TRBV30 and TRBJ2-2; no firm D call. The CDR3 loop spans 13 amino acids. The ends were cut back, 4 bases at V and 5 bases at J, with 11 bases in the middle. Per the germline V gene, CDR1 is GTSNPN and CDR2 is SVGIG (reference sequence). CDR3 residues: CAWIRVSTGELFF. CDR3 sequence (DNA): TGTGCCTGGATTCGGGTGTCAACCGGGGAGCTGTTTTTT.

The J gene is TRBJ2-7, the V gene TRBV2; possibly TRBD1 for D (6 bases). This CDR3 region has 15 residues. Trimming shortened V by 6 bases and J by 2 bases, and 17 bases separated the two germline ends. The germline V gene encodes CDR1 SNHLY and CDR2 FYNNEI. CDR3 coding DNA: TGTGCCAGCAGGGCAGGGGACCGCCAAACCTACGAGCAGTACTTC. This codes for CASRAGDRQTYEQYF.

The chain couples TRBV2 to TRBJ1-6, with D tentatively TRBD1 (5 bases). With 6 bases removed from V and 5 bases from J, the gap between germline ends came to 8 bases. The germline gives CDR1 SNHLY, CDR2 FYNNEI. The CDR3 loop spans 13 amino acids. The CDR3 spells CASRTENNSPLHF. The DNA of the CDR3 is TGTGCCAGCAGGACAGAAAATAATTCACCCCTCCACTTT. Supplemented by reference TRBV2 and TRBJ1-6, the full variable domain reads EPEVTQTPSHQVTQMGQEVILRCVPISNHLYFYWYRQILGQKVEFLVSFYNNEISEKSEIFDDQFSVERPDGSNFTLKIRSTKLEDSAMYFCASRTENNSPLHFGNGTRLTVT.

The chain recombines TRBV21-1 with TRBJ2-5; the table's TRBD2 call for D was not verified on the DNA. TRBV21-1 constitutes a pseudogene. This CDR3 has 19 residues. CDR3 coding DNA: TGTGCCAGCAGCAAAGCGCTTTCGGCTAGCGGGAGAGAATCGGAGACCCAGTACTTC. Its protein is CASSKALSASGRESETQYF.

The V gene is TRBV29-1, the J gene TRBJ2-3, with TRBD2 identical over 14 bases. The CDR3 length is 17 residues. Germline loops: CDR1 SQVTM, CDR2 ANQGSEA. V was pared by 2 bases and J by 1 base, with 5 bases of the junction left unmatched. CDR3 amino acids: CSVEPRLAGGGTDTQYF. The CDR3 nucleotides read TGCAGCGTTGAACCCCGACTAGCGGGGGGGGGCACAGATACGCAGTATTTT.

The CDR3 is CASSLARADTEAFF. The CDR3 DNA follows: TGCGCCAGCAGCTTGGCCAGGGCCGACACTGAAGCTTTCTTT. This rearrangement joins TRBV5-1 to TRBJ1-1; the D gene is possibly TRBD1 (5 bases). Trimming took 0 bases from V and 3 from J, leaving 9 bases between them. The germline V gene encodes CDR1 SGHRS and CDR2 YFSETQ. This CDR3 region has 14 residues.